This is a list of T cell receptor beta chains from one sample in a study of blood T cell repertoires in COVID-19. Only in-frame clones appear in the TCRdb table, and some are missing; sequencing was by immunoSEQ multiplex PCR. There are under 70,000 clones in the sample; 80% to 90% occur only once, and 3.5% to 4.5% lies in the top ten. Sequencing used peripheral blood. These receptors were collected from a man aged 50-60 years with acute or convalescent COVID-19. Each CDR3 is given with its conserved first and last residue. The D gene is left open where the match is weak. Expanded clones are given a class, and other clones once, few, many or no size at all.

once	TRBV3-1/TRBV3-2	.	TRBJ2-5	CARVGLYQETQYF	TGTGCCAGAGTGGGACTTTACCAAGAGACCCAGTACTTC
.	TRBV19	TRBD2	TRBJ2-7	CASSRRGGSGSLYEQYF	TGTGCCAGTAGTCGTCGCGGGGGTAGCGGGAGCCTCTACGAGCAGTACTTC
.	TRBV5-1	TRBD2	TRBJ2-7	CASSLAVLAGSSYEQYF	TGCGCCAGCAGCTTGGCGGTACTAGCGGGAAGCTCCTACGAGCAGTACTTC
.	TRBV7-3	TRBD1	TRBJ1-2	CASSSGTGSNYGYTF	TGTGCCAGCAGCTCAGGGACAGGGTCTAACTATGGCTACACCTTC
.	TRBV18	TRBD1	TRBJ1-1	CASSGDRGGTEAFF	TGTGCCAGCTCAGGGGACAGGGGTGGAACTGAAGCTTTCTTT
.	TRBV29-1	.	TRBJ2-2	CSVESENTGELFF	TGCAGCGTTGAAAGCGAGAACACCGGGGAGCTGTTTTTT
.	TRBV20-1	.	TRBJ1-1	CSARWTTEAFF	TGCAGTGCTCGATGGACTACTGAAGCTTTCTTT
.	TRBV27	TRBD2	TRBJ2-3	CASSLGGSLVTQYF	TGTGCCAGCAGTTTGGGCGGGAGCCTAGTTACGCAGTATTTT
.	TRBV18	TRBD1	TRBJ1-2	CASSTTTDRGAYGYTF	TGTGCCAGCTCCACTACGACAGACAGGGGAGCGTATGGCTACACCTTC
.	TRBV7-8	.	TRBJ2-7	CARSARGFYEQYF	TGTGCCCGCAGTGCAAGGGGGTTTTACGAGCAGTACTTC
once	TRBV30	.	TRBJ1-2	CAWSVHARQNYGYTF	TGTGCCTGGAGTGTACATGCTAGACAGAACTATGGCTACACCTTC
.	TRBV5-1	.	TRBJ1-2	CASSLLRGSNYGYTF	TGCGCCAGCAGCTTGCTGCGGGGATCGAACTATGGCTACACCTTC
few	TRBV24-1	TRBD1	TRBJ1-2	CATQTGDGSGYTF	TGTGCCACACAGACAGGGGACGGTTCCGGCTACACCTTC
once	TRBV6-5	.	TRBJ2-5	CASSYGGAGETQYF	TGTGCCAGCAGTTACGGGGGGGCTGGAGAGACCCAGTACTTC
.	TRBV7-9	TRBD2	TRBJ2-2	CASSWTSGNTGELFF	TGTGCCAGCAGCTGGACTAGCGGGAACACCGGGGAGCTGTTTTTT
.	TRBV6-5	TRBD1	TRBJ2-7	CASTGGDRGRQYF	TGTGCCAGCACCGGAGGGGACAGGGGGCGGCAGTACTTC
.	TRBV7-3	TRBD1	TRBJ2-7	CASSPQGGSYEQYF	TGTGCCAGCAGCCCACAGGGGGGCTCCTACGAGCAGTACTTC
.	TRBV28	TRBD1	TRBJ1-5	CASSLLTGGFLQPQHF	TGTGCCAGCAGTTTACTTACAGGGGGCTTTTTACAGCCCCAGCATTTT
few	TRBV6-5	.	TRBJ1-5	CASSLSGYPNQPQHF	TGTGCCAGCAGCCTTTCAGGTTACCCCAATCAGCCCCAGCATTTT
.	TRBV10-3	TRBD2	TRBJ2-2	CAIRGTSGGTGELFF	TGTGCCATCAGGGGGACTAGCGGGGGGACCGGGGAGCTGTTTTTT
.	TRBV9	.	TRBJ1-4	CASSVAGGAAEKLFF	TGTGCCAGCAGCGTAGCGGGGGGGGCTGCTGAAAAACTGTTTTTT
few	TRBV27	.	TRBJ1-2	CASSLRGFPNYGYTF	TGTGCCAGCAGTTTAAGGGGATTCCCCAACTATGGCTACACCTTC
once	TRBV19	TRBD1	TRBJ1-2	CASSTGQEDYGYTF	TGTGCCAGTAGCACCGGACAGGAGGACTATGGCTACACCTTC
.	TRBV24-1	TRBD1	TRBJ2-1	CATRSGTGLNEQFF	TGTGCCACTCGCTCCGGGACAGGGTTAAATGAGCAGTTCTTC
.	TRBV10-1	TRBD2	TRBJ2-2	CASSGTGYNAGDTGELFF	TGCGCCAGCAGTGGGACCGGGTATAACGCGGGGGACACCGGGGAGCTGTTTTTT
.	TRBV18	.	TRBJ1-1	CASSPFDGRNTEAFF	TGTGCCAGCTCACCCTTCGACGGGAGGAACACTGAAGCTTTCTTT
few	TRBV7-9	.	TRBJ1-2	CASSRRVNGYTF	TGTGCCAGCAGCCGGAGGGTAAATGGCTACACCTTC